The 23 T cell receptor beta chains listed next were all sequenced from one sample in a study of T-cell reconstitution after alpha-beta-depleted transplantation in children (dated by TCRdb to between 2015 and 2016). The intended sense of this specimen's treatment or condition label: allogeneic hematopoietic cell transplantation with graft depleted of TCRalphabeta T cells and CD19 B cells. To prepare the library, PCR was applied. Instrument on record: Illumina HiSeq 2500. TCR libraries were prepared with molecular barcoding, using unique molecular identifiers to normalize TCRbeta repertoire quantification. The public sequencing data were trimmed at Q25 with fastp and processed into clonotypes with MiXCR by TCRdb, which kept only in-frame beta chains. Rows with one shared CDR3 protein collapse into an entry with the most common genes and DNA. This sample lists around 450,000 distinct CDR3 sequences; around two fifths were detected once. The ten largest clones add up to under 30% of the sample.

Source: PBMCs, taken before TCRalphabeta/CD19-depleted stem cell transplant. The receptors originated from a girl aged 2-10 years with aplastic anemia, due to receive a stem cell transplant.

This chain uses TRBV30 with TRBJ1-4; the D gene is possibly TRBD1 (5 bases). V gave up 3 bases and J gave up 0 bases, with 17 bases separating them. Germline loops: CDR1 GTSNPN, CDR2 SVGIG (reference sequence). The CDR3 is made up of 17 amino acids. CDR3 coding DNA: TGTGCCTGGAGGCCCAAAGGAGGGACTGCAACTAATGAAAAACTGTTTTTT. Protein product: CAWRPKGGTATNEKLFF.

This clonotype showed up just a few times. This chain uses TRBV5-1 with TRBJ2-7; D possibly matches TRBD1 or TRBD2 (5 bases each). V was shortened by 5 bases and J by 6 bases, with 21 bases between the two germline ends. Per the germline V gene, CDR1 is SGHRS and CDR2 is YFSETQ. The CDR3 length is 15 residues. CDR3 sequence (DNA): TGCGCCAGCAGTTTACCGGGACGCGGGTTTGGCGAGCAGTACTTC. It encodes CASSLPGRGFGEQYF. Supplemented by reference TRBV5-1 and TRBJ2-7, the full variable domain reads KAGVTQTPRYLIKTRGQQVTLSCSPISGHRSVSWYQQTPGQGLQFLFEYFSETQRNKGNFPGRFSGRQFSNSRSEMNVSTLELGDSALYLCASSLPGRGFGEQYFGPGTRLTVT.

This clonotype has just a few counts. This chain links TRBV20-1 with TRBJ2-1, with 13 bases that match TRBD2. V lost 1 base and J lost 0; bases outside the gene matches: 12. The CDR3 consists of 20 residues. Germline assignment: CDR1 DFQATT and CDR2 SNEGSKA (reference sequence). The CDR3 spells CSARGAGLAGRGGSYNEQFF. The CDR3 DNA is TGCAGTGCTAGAGGGGCGGGACTAGCGGGGAGAGGGGGCTCCTACAATGAGCAGTTCTTC.

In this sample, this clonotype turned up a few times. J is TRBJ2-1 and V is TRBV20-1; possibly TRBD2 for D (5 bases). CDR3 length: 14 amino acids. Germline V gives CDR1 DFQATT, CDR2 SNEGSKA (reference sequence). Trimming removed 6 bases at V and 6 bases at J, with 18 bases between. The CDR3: CSATGGSLGNEQFF. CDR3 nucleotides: TGCAGTGCCACCGGAGGTTCCCTCGGCAATGAGCAGTTCTTC.

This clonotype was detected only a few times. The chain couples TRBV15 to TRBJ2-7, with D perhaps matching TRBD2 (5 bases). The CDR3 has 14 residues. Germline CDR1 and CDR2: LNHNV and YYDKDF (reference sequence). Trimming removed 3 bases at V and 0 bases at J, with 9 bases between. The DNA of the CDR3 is TGTGCCACCAGCAGCGGGGTACACTCCTACGAGCAGTACTTC. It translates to CATSSGVHSYEQYF. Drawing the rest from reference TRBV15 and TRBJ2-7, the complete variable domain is DAMVIQNPRYQVTQFGKPVTLSCSQTLNHNVMYWYQQKSSQAPKLLFHYYDKDFNNEADTPDNFQSRRPNTSFCFLDIRSPGLGDTAMYLCATSSGVHSYEQYFGPGTRLTVT.

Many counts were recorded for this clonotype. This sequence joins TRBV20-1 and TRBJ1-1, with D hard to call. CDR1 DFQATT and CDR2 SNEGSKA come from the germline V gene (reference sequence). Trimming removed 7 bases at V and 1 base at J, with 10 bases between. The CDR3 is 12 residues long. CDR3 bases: TGCAGTGAAAGACACCGGAACACTGAAGCTTTCTTT. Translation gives CSERHRNTEAFF.

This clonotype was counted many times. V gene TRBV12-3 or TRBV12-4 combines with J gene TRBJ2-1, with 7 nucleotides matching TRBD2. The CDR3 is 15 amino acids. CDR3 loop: CACTVLASSYNEQFF. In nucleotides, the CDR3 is TGTGCTTGTACCGTACTAGCGAGTTCCTACAATGAGCAGTTCTTC.

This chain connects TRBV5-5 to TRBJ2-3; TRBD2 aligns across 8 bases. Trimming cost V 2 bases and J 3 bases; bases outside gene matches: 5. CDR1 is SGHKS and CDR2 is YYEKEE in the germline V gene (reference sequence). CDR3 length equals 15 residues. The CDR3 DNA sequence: TGTGCCAGCAGCTTCTACGGGGGGGCAACAGATACGCAGTATTTT. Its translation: CASSFYGGATDTQYF.

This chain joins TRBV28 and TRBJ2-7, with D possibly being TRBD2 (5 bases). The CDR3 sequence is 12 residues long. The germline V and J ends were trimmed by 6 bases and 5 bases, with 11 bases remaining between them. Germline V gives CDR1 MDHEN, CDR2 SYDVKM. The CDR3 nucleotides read TGTGCCAGCAGCCAGCGAGCGGACGAGCAGTACTTC. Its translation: CASSQRADEQYF.

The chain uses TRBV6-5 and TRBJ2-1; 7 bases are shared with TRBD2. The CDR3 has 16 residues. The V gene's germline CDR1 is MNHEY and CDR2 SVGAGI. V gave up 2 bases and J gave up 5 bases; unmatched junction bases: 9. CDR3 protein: CASSYNKGLPNNEQFF. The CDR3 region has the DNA TGTGCCAGCAGTTACAATAAGGGACTACCTAACAATGAGCAGTTCTTC.

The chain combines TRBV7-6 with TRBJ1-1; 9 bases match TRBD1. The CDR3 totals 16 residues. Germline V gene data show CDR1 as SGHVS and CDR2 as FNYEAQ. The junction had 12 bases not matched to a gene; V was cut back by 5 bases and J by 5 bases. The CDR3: CASSLRGGQGGTEAFF. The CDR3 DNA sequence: TGTGCCAGCAGCCTTAGGGGGGGACAGGGCGGGACTGAAGCTTTCTTT.

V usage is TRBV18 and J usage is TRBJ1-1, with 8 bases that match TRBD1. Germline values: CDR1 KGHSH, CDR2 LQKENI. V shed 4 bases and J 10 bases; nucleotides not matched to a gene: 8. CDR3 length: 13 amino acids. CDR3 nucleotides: TGTGCCAGCTCACTGCAGGGGGCCAGCGGAGCTTTCTTT. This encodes CASSLQGASGAFF. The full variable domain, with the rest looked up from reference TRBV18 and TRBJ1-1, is NAGVMQNPRHLVRRRGQEARLRCSPMKGHSHVYWYRQLPEEGLKFMVYLQKENIIDESGMPKERFSAEFPKEGPSILRIQQVVRGDSAAYFCASSLQGASGAFFGQGTRLTVV.

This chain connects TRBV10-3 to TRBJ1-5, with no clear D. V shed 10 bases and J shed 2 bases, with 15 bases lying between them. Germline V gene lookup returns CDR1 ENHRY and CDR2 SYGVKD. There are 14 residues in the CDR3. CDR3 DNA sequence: TGTGCCACCGCCCAGCTTCGAGGCAATCAGCCCCAGCATTTT. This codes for CATAQLRGNQPQHF.

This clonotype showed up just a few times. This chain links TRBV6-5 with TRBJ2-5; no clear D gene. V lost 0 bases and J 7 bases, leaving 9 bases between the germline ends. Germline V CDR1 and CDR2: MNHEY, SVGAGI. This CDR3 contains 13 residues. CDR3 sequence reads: CASSYSKRGTQYF. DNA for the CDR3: TGTGCCAGCAGTTACTCGAAGCGCGGGACCCAGTACTTC.

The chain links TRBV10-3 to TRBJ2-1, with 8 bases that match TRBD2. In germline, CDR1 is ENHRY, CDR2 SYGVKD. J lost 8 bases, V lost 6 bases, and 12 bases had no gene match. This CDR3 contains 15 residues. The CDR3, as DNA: TGTGCCATCAGCCCGAAAGCGGGAGCGGTAGATGAGCAGTTCTTC. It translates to CAISPKAGAVDEQFF.

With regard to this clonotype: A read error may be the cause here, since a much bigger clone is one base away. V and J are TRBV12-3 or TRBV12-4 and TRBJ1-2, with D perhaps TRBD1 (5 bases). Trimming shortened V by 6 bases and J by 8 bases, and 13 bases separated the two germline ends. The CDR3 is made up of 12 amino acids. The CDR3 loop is CASSPGVFGYTF. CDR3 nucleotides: TGTGCCAGCAGCCCGGGGGTTTTCGGCTACACCTTC.

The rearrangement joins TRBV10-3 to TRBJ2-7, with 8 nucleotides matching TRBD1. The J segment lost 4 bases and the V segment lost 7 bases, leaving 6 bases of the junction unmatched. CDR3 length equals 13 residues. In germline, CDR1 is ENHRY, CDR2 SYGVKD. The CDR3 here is CAINPGQEYEQYF. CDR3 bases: TGTGCCATCAATCCGGGACAGGAGTACGAGCAGTACTTC.

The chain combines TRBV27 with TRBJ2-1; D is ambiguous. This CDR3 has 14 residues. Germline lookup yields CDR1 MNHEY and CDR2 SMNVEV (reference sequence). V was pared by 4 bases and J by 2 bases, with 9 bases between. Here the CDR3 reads CASSYTAPYNEQFF. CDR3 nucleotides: TGTGCCAGCAGTTATACGGCCCCCTACAATGAGCAGTTCTTC.

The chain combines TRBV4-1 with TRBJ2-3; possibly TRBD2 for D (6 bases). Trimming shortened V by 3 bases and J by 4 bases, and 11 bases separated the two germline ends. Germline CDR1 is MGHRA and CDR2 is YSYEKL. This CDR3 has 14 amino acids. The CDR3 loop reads CASSQMGGPDTQYF. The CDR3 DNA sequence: TGCGCCAGCAGCCAGATGGGGGGTCCAGATACGCAGTATTTT.

The CDR3 bases are TGTGCCAGCAGCATTAGAGGATTAGGCTACGAGCAGTACTTC. Residues: CASSIRGLGYEQYF. The chain employs TRBV13 and TRBJ2-7, with D unclear. CDR3 length: 14 amino acids. Germline assignment: CDR1 PRHDT and CDR2 FYEKMQ (reference sequence). Trimming pared 5 bases from V and 3 bases from J, leaving 14 bases between. The full variable domain, completed using reference TRBV13 and TRBJ2-7, is AAGVIQSPRHLIKEKRETATLKCYPIPRHDTVYWYQQGPGQDPQFLISFYEKMQSDKGSIPDRFSAQQFSDYHSELNMSSLELGDSALYFCASSIRGLGYEQYFGPGTRLTVT.

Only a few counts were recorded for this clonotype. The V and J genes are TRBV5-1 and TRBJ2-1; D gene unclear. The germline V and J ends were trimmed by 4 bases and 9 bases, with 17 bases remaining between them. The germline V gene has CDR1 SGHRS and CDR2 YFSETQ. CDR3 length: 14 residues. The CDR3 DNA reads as TGCGCCAGCAGCCGCCTTATCTCGGTAGGTGAGCAGTTCTTC. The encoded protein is CASSRLISVGEQFF.

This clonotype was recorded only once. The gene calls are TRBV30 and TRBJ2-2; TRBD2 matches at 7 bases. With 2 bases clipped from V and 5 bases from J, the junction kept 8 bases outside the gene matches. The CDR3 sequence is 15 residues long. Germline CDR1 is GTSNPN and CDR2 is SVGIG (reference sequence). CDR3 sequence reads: CAWSKALAVTGELFF. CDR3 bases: TGTGCCTGGAGTAAGGCGCTAGCGGTTACCGGGGAGCTGTTTTTT.

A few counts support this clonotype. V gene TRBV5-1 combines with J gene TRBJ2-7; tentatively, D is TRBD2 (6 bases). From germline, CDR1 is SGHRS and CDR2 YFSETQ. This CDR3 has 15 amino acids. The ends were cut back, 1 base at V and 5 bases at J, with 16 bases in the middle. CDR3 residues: CASSLYAGGMNEQYF. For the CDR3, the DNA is TGCGCCAGCAGCTTGTACGCCGGCGGGATGAACGAGCAGTACTTC.